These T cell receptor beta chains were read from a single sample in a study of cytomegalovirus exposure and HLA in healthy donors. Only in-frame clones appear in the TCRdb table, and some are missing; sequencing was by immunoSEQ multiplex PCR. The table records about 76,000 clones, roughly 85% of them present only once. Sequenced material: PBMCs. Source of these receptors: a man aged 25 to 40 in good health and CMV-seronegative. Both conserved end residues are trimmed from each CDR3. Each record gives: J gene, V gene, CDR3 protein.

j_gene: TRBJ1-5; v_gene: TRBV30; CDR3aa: AWRQGMQPQH
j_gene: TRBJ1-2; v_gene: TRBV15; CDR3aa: ATSPGRAGKVDGYT
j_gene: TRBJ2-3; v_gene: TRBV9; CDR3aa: ASSGKGGASTDTQY
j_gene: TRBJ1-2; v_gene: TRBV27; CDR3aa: ASSPLSGGTRYGYT
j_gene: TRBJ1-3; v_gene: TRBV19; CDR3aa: ASSAGHSGNTIY
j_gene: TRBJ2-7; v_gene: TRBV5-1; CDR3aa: ASSLSGEYEQY
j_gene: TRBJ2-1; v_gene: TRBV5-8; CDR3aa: ASSFVLAGPNEQF
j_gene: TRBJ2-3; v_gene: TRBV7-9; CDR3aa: AQGGLAGGHSTQY
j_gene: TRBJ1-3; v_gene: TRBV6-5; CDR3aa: ASSYSASSGNTIY
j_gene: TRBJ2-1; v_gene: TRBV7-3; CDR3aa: ASSPTGTSGGARNYNEQF
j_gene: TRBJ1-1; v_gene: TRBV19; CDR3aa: ASGDRNTEAF
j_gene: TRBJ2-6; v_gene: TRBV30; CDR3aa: ASDRAGANVLT
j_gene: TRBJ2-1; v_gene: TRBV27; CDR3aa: ASSGTSSSYNEQF
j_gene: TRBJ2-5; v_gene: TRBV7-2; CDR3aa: ASSLGRQGKTQY
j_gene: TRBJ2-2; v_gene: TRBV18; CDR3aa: ASSLRGDLTGELF
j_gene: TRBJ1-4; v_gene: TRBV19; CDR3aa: ASSPPGQGHGKLF
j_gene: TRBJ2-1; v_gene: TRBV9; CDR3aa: ASSVGWGTSGPYNEQF
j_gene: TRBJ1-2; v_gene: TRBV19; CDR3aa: ASSDPGRYGYT
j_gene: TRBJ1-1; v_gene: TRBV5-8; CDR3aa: ASSLWAGAPEAF
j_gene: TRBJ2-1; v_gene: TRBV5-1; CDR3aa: ASSSGQLGVNEQF
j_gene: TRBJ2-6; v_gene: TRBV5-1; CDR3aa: ASSLGSSGANVLT
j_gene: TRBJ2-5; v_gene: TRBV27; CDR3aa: ASSLVTGVRETQY
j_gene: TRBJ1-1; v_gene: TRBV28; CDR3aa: ASGRRVDTEAF
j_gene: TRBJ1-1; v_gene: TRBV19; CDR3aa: ASSMQGADMAF
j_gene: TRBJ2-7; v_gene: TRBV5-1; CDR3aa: ASSLRSGLSYEQY
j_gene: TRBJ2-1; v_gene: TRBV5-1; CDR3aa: ASSYSGTSSYNEQF
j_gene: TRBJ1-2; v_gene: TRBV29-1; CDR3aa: SVEDRTGGGYT
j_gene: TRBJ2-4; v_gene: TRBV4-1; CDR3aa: ASSQFVEADIQY
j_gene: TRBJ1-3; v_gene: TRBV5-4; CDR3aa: ASSLAGSGNTIY
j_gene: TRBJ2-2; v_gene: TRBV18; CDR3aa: ASSPSYPDRGEPRGPDTGELF
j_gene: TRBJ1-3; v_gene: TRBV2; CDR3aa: ASLTTSSGNTIY
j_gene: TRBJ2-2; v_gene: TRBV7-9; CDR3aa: ASSLLASNTGELF
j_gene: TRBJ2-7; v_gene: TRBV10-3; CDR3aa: AIGGSSYEQY